The 11 T cell receptor beta chains presented below share a single source sample, sequenced in a study of beta chain features in type 1 diabetes. Study results and limitations: Patients with Type 1 diabetes showed moderately but significantly shorter TCRB CDR3s in all four CD4+ subsets.

The entirety of the isolated RNA underwent reverse transcription, so expressed TCRB transcripts were sequenced. Profiling relied on immunoSEQ multiplex PCR, and the TCRdb table lists in-frame clones only, not all of them. The top ten hold 0.01% of the sample, which has hundreds of thousands of clones, around 12% seen once. The antigens for these receptors are not known. The sample taken for sequencing was naive CD4+ T cells from blood. These receptors were collected from a woman younger than 30 with type 1 diabetes.

This chain joins TRBV2 and TRBJ1-5; D not resolved. This CDR3 has 13 residues. The germline CDR1 and CDR2 sequences are SNHLY and FYNNEI. V lost 6 bases and J 7 bases, leaving 13 bases between the germline ends. CDR3 DNA: TGTGCCAGCAGGGAGACCGGTCCCCAGCCCCAGCATTTT. Translating gives CASRETGPQPQHF.

This clone occurred a few times. The CDR3 loop reads CASSPRAGTYEQYF. In DNA form, the CDR3 reads TGTGCCAGCTCACCACGGGCAGGGACCTACGAGCAGTACTTC. The V and J genes are TRBV18 and TRBJ2-7; the D gene is possibly TRBD1 (5 bases). Trimming removed 1 base from V and 2 bases from J, with 9 bases in between. The V gene's germline CDR1 is KGHSH and CDR2 LQKENI. The CDR3 is 14 residues long.

This chain uses TRBV5-1 with TRBJ1-2; no definite D call. This CDR3 has 13 amino acids. The germline gives CDR1 SGHRS, CDR2 YFSETQ. V lost 4 bases to trimming and J lost 4 bases, with 11 bases between them. CDR3 nucleotide sequence: TGCGCCAGCAGCCTTGACCAGGCCTATGGCTACACCTTC. Protein sequence: CASSLDQAYGYTF.

The chain employs TRBV14 and TRBJ2-1; 8 positions match TRBD2. The CDR3 is 15 amino acids. The germline V gene encodes CDR1 SGHDN and CDR2 FVKESK. With V trimmed by 5 bases and J by 3 bases, 6 bases remained unmatched. The CDR3 spells CASSTTSAFYNEQFF. As DNA, the CDR3 is TGTGCCAGCAGCACGACTAGCGCCTTCTACAATGAGCAGTTCTTC.

This chain joins TRBV29-1 and TRBJ2-1, with D unclear. Trimming stripped 4 bases from V and 6 bases from J, with 7 bases between. Germline V gene data show CDR1 as SQVTM and CDR2 as ANQGSEA. CDR3 length: 11 residues. Here the CDR3 reads CSVARFNEQFF. Here the CDR3 DNA reads TGCAGCGTTGCGAGGTTCAATGAGCAGTTCTTC.

V usage is TRBV7-9 and J usage is TRBJ2-3; TRBD1 aligns across 9 bases. J was trimmed by 5 bases and V by 3 bases; bases with no gene match: 6. CDR3 length equals 15 residues. Germline CDR1 SEHNR, CDR2 FQNEAQ (reference sequence). Here the CDR3 reads CASSFGTGSKDTQYF. In DNA form, the CDR3 reads TGTGCCAGCAGCTTCGGGACAGGGTCAAAAGATACGCAGTATTTT.

The count of this clone is one. The CDR3 sequence is CASSRGTSVTYEQYF. The CDR3 region has the DNA TGTGCCAGCAGTCGCGGGACTAGCGTCACCTACGAGCAGTACTTC. The genes are TRBV27 and TRBJ2-7, with 10 bases fitting TRBD2. This CDR3 spans 15 amino acids. Unmatched junction bases numbered 6, after V lost 5 bases and J lost 2 bases. CDR1 is MNHEY, CDR2 SMNVEV, per germline (reference sequence).

The gene calls are TRBV9 and TRBJ2-1, with D possibly matching TRBD2 (6 bases). Germline-derived CDR1 and CDR2 are SGDLS and YYNGEE. Trimming took 4 bases from V and 8 from J, leaving 19 bases between them. The CDR3 has 15 amino acids. The CDR3, as DNA: TGTGCCAGCAGCCCTCGCGGCGGGGCCCAAGATGAGCAGTTCTTC. As protein: CASSPRGGAQDEQFF.

This clone was picked up a small number of times. V and J are TRBV18 and TRBJ2-1, with a weak D call TRBD2 (5 bases). Germline CDR1 is KGHSH and CDR2 is LQKENI. CDR3 length: 13 residues. Trimming stripped 3 bases from V and 8 bases from J, with 11 bases between. CDR3 DNA sequence: TGTGCCAGCTCACCTGACTATGTCCATGAGCAGTTCTTC. Its protein is CASSPDYVHEQFF.

V usage is TRBV2 and J usage is TRBJ2-3; TRBD1 matches 8 bases. CDR3 size: 14 residues. J gave up 2 bases and V 7 bases, and 5 bases lay outside the gene matches. Germline lookup yields CDR1 SNHLY and CDR2 FYNNEI. Here the CDR3 reads CASTGTGVTDTQYF. CDR3 in DNA: TGTGCCAGCACCGGGACAGGCGTCACAGATACGCAGTATTTT.

This clone showed up just a few times. V usage is TRBV4-2 and J usage is TRBJ2-3; the D is unclear. Germline V gives CDR1 LGHNA, CDR2 YNFKEQ. The CDR3 consists of 14 residues. The V end was cut by 4 bases, the J end by 3 bases, with 11 bases between. CDR3 bases: TGTGCCAGCAGCCGCGGCTATAAAACAGATACGCAGTATTTT. Its translation: CASSRGYKTDTQYF.